This T cell receptor (beta chain) came from a study of cytomegalovirus exposure and HLA in healthy donors. Study-level findings and limits: Versus the roughly 700-donor mean, an Asian-associated ancestry cluster reportedly showed fewer N-insertions in a later analysis.

Vbeta (60) and Jbeta (13) primers were used in the PCR. Only in-frame clones appear in the TCRdb table, and some are missing; sequencing was by immunoSEQ multiplex PCR. The repertoire holds over 100,000 clones, with 55% to 80% as singletons. This clone turned up a few times. Its matching antigen is unknown. The CDR3 is 18 amino acids. Germline CDR1 KGHSH, CDR2 LQKENI. V shed 3 bases, J shed 6 bases, and the junction held 19 bases outside the gene matches. The origin of this receptor is a woman in her thirties or forties in good health and CMV-seronegative. The genes are TRBV18 and TRBJ1-2, with TRBD1 matching 7 bases. What was sequenced was PBMCs. Here the CDR3 DNA reads TGTGCCAGCTCACCCCCGGACAGGAGGTCAGGCGGGGTTCATGGCTACACCTTC. It specifies CASSPPDRRSGGVHGYTF.